A single T cell receptor beta chain is shown here with its context. The data originate from a study of blood T cell repertoires in COVID-19. Looking at the study overall: COVID-19 samples from acute and convalescent phases originated in the United States, Italy and Spain. From T cells, B-cell-depleted T cells, or PBMCs came the material, which was cDNA or gDNA.

Method: immunoSEQ multiplex PCR; TCRdb's copy keeps in-frame clones and lacks some. The sample yields around 470,000 clones, roughly nine tenths seen once. V lost 4 bases, J lost 2 bases, and 2 bases stayed unmatched. Germline loops: CDR1 SGHAT, CDR2 FQNNGV. The CDR3 sequence is 15 residues long. The receptor was isolated from a man aged 18-30 years with COVID-19, enrolled during active disease. The chain joins TRBV11-2 to TRBJ2-1; 10 bases are a match to TRBD2. Sample: peripheral blood. CDR3 in DNA: TGTGCCAGCAGCTCTGGACTAGCGGCCTACAATGAGCAGTTCTTC. Translated, it gives CASSSGLAAYNEQFF. Drawing the rest from reference TRBV11-2 and TRBJ2-1, the complete variable domain is EAGVAQSPRYKIIEKRQSVAFWCNPISGHATLYWYQQILGQGPKLLIQFQNNGVVDDSQLPKDRFSAERLKGVDSTLKIQPAKLEDSAVYLCASSSGLAAYNEQFFGPGTRLTVL.